This T cell receptor beta chain appears in the sequencing data of a study of CD8 T cell repertoires and HIV-1 epitope variants. On the study more broadly: Each of Twenty-five Gag and Nef epitope peptides stimulated a separate culture.

The CDR3 totals 16 residues. Trimming removed 0 bases at V and 0 bases at J, with 7 bases between. Germline CDR1 reads SGHRS; CDR2 reads YFSETQ. This clone was counted many times. TCR beta CDR3 was sequenced at survey depth on immunoSEQ. Repertoires were generated with immunoSEQ multiplex PCR, while TCRdb's copy carries only in-frame clones and drops some. The data show tens of thousands of clones, 74% seen once. The chain links TRBV5-1 to TRBJ1-6; D unresolved. The sequencing input was uncultured baseline CD8+ T cells from peripheral blood mononuclear cells (PBMCs). This TCR was recovered from a male donor with HIV. The CDR3 DNA sequence: TGCGCCAGCAGCTTGGGGGAAACCTCCTATAATTCACCCCTCCACTTT. Protein product: CASSLGETSYNSPLHF.